This T cell receptor (beta chain) was retrieved from a study of regulatory and conventional T cells in RAG deficiency. Genomic DNA came from blood conventional CD4+ T cells gated CD25-low CD127-high. Here immunoSEQ multiplex PCR was the method, and the copy in TCRdb shows in-frame clones only, minus some. The sample carries 25,000 to 35,000 clones, about 95% recorded once. The CDR3 totals 14 residues. With 3 bases removed from V and 6 bases from J, the gap between germline ends came to 10 bases. Germline CDR1 reads SGHRS; CDR2 reads YFSETQ. These data were also filed under a second study, of regulatory T cells. Per that study: The PCR used 52 TRBV and 13 TRBJ primers.

The chain uses TRBV5-1 and TRBJ1-6, with TRBD1 as a possible D gene (5 bases). The sequence derives from a human donor in good health. The material sequenced was CD25- CD4+ T cells sorted from blood. The CDR3 DNA reads TGCGCCAGCAGCTCGGGGGAACTTAATTCACCCCTCCACTTT. This encodes CASSSGELNSPLHF.